The T cell receptor beta chain under discussion was sequenced for a study of shared clonotypes between healthy human individuals (dated by TCRdb to 2018 to 2020). Describing the broader study: The cohort comprised two women and a few men aged 18 to 49 years. The study deeply sequenced blood TCR repertoires of about 5 healthy adults to estimate repertoire size and the extent of clonotype sharing between individuals. Per donor, leukapheresis produced somewhere between about 0.85 and 9.5 billion PBMCs. To increase sequencing depth and limit assay-specific biases, TCR repertoire library preparation and sequencing were carried out by different laboratories using diverse techniques. For each donor, CD4 naive and CD4 memory were each run on three plates, CD8 naive on two plates, and CD8 memory on one plate.

Using the deep immunoSEQ assay, multiplex PCR amplified TCR CDR3 regions from genomic DNA. For each cell subset, the extracted genomic DNA was distributed evenly across all wells of several immunoSEQ 96-well plates, and each plate served as one replicate. For sorted subsets, about 200 ng genomic DNA, equal to 25,000 to 35,000 T cell genomes, was loaded into each replicate PCR. Purified libraries were measured with a Qubit 3.0 fluorometer, size-checked on a Bioanalyzer 2100, and measured again with the KAPA Library Quantification kit. Every immunoSEQ 96-well plate was sequenced on a dedicated single-read 150-cycle Illumina NextSeq 550 flow cell. For the original study's pipeline: Because the immunoSEQ output held only junctional sequences and lacked quality scores, the filtering could not match the filtering applied to full-length reads. To assign V/J genes and CDR3, sequences were annotated using PyIR, a Python wrapper for IgBLAST v1.9, with IMGT germline references. Reads were filtered out if the reads had weak V/J assignments (E-value above 1e-6), no CDR3, stop codons, out-of-frame junctions, or ambiguous translated residues. V3J clonotypes were defined as sequences sharing the same inferred V gene, J gene, and CDR3 amino acid sequence. The percentage overlap between two repertoires was calculated by dividing the number of shared unique clonotypes by the size of the smaller repertoire. RTK rarefaction, the Chao1 estimator, and Recon v2.1 estimates of unobserved clonotypes were used to assess repertoire richness. For all TCRbeta clonotypes obtained by the gDNA method from a few donors, generation probabilities were computed with OLGA. TCRdb took this table from immuneACCESS and kept in-frame rearrangements with V and J called. Such tables lack part of the clones; where checked against another copy, unresolved V genes explain under half of the gap, and the rest is unexplained. V and J calls and clone size are those listed in that table; D and trimming were worked out from the DNA. In all, the sample holds roughly 2.1 million clones, and more than 85% of those were seen once. The ten top clones hold 1.5% to 2% of the sample.

The study at large found these results: Based on pairwise subsampling, the degree of clonotype sharing among donors was expected to be affected by sequencing depth. Rarefaction of sorted-subset datasets indicated incomplete sequencing despite the large sequencing depth. Sampling was restricted to blood, and TCR repertoires in tissue are likely to differ from TCR repertoires in blood. Across a handful of donors, about 4.5% of naive CD4, approximately 3.6% of naive CD8, 2% to 2.5% of memory CD4, and under 0.45% of memory CD8 clonotypes were shared. The small number of donors limited the genetic and exposure-history diversity represented. Compared with non-shared clonotypes, the clonotypes found in all four sorted-subset donors had higher generation probabilities. Naive subsets generally had larger estimated clonotype richness than memory subsets did.

This clone was observed a handful of times. Its binding antigen is unknown. Per-base qualities were not stored, and no clone one base away is much larger. The sample holds other DNA sequences that translate to the same CDR3. Spanning cysteine to phenylalanine, the CDR3 consists of 13 amino acids. Only the CDR3 region is kept as DNA, spanning 39 bases read in frame from base 1. Looking up the germline V gene (reference sequence) yields CDR1 LNHDA and CDR2 SQIVND. V and J lose 6 bases and 1 base, and a span of 10 bases separates them. CD8 naive samples were obtained by positive selection for CCR7 among CD45RO-negative cells, yielding a CD45RA+CCR7+ population from which TemRA cells were excluded. The donors were healthy, HIV-negative adults who had no recently reported acute infections or vaccinations. Every donor was a Caucasian adult living in Nashville, Tennessee, USA. Blood was obtained by leukapheresis, after which PBMCs were separated by Ficoll-Histopaque density gradient centrifugation and cryopreserved in liquid nitrogen vapor phase. Purity and quantity of every magnetically sorted T cell population were checked by analytical flow cytometry. Genomic DNA was isolated from every sorted fraction and measured by UV absorbance on a Nanodrop 2000c.

This receptor was taken from a man aged 18 to 29 in good health. Some clones in this sample may be carry-over from other donors' samples. The sequenced sample consisted of naive CD8+ T cells from PBMCs. In light of the paper, this sample's cell subset or site label describes: CD45RA+CCR7+. The rearranged segments are TRBV19 and TRBJ2-7; TRBD1 could be the D gene, as 5 bases match. The CDR3 region reads CASSPDSSYEQYF. The sequenced DNA: TGTGCCAGTAGCCCCGACAGTTCCTACGAGCAGTACTTC.